This T cell receptor (beta chain) was obtained from a study of blood T cells in healthy people across ages. This clonotype occurred a few times. Then a second PCR, running about 6 to 12 cycles, was carried out with a sample-barcoded 5' primer and a J-beta primer mix. Researchers report that a template-switch adaptor with 12 random nucleotides tagged each cDNA molecule. TCRdb reprocessed the 5' RACE reads with MiXCR, giving one entry per CDR3 protein. The sample has about 1.6 million distinct CDR3 sequences, approximately 32% seen once; the top ten hold around 11%. The V gene's germline CDR1 is SGHRS and CDR2 YFSETQ. This CDR3 has 14 amino acids. Trimming removed 4 bases at V and 3 bases at J, with 14 bases between. Extraction yielded at least 5 micrograms of total RNA per sample.

The sample taken for sequencing was blood. This chain joins TRBV5-1 and TRBJ2-7, with D perhaps TRBD2 (6 bases). This sequence was found in a woman aged 25-40 years in good health. CDR3: CASSPGDPGYEQYF. The DNA of the CDR3 is TGCGCCAGCAGCCCGGGGGACCCGGGCTACGAGCAGTACTTC.